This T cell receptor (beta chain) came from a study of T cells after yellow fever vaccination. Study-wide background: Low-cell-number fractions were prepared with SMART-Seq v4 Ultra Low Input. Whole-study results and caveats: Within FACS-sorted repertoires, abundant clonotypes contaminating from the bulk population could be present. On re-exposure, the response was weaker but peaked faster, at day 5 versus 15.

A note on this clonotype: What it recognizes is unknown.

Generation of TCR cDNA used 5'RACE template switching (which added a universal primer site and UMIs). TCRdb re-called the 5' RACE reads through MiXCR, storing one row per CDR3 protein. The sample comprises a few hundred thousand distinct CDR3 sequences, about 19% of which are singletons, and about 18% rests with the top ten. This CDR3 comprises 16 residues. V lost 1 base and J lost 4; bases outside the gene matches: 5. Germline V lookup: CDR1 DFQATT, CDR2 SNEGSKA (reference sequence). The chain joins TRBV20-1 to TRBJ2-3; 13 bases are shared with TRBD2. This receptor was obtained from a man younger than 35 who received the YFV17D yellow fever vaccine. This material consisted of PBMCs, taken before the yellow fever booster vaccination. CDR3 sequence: CSARGGGLAGPDTQYF. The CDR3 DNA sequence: TGCAGTGCTAGAGGTGGGGGACTAGCGGGGCCAGATACGCAGTATTTT.